This T cell receptor (beta chain) is from a study of patients and donors after allogeneic stem cell transplantation. TCRdb re-called the RT-PCR reads with MiXCR, one entry per CDR3 protein. The sample lists some 880,000 distinct CDR3 sequences, approximately 19% occurring once. A few counts support this clonotype. Deletions cut 5 bases from V and 2 bases from J, with 14 bases between. The germline CDR1 and CDR2 sequences are ENHRY and SYGVKD. CDR3 length: 15 residues. Sequences were obtained from blood, either unsorted or a sorted T cell fraction (not recorded which). The J gene is TRBJ2-3, the V gene TRBV10-3; TRBD1 or TRBD2 may be the D gene (5 bases each). The TCR comes from a human donor who was either an allogeneic HSCT recipient or a stem cell or donor lymphocyte infusion donor (not recorded which). It is not recorded whose cells these are; they may come from a transplant donor. CDR3 sequence (DNA): TGTGCCATCAGTCAACGGGACGGATCCACAGATACGCAGTATTTT. Translation: CAISQRDGSTDTQYF.